This T cell receptor (beta chain) was identified during a study of cytomegalovirus exposure and HLA in healthy donors. At the level of the study: Early on, a data release was issued that held 80 million or so unique TCRs from HLA-typed donors. Study-wide points: Reports described diagnosis of cytomegalovirus status by the classifier as highly specific and sensitive. Being productive about 87% or about 30% of the time was typical of most TCR beta V segments in an earlier analysis. For most subjects, TCR beta sequences were reported to predict HLA-A and HLA-B alleles with accuracy.

The CDR3 has 16 residues. Per the germline V gene, CDR1 is SNHLY and CDR2 is FYNNEI. V gave up 8 bases and J gave up 7 bases; unmatched junction bases: 13. This clone was recorded only once. The antigen is unknown. The PCR made use of 60 Vbeta and 13 Jbeta primers. Only in-frame clones appear in the TCRdb table, and some are missing; sequencing was by immunoSEQ multiplex PCR. The sample lists 170,000 or so clones; roughly four fifths were seen once. This TCR was recovered from a girl aged 5-17 years in good health and CMV-seropositive. The sequenced sample consisted of PBMCs. This chain connects TRBV2 to TRBJ2-1, with 11 positions matching TRBD1. The DNA for the CDR3 is TGTGCCAGCTCGACTCACCGGGACAGGGGGTTAAATGAGCAGTTCTTC. It yields the protein CASSTHRDRGLNEQFF.